This record concerns one T cell receptor beta chain sequence. No antigen is known for it. These data originate in a study of cytomegalovirus exposure and HLA in healthy donors. Background on the study: In an earlier analysis, 90 million to 130 million unique TCR beta sequences were found from some 200 million T cells.

Looked up from germline, CDR1 is MGHRA and CDR2 is YSYEKL. Trimming left V 4 bases short and J 10 bases short, with 11 bases between. This CDR3 region has 12 residues. Primers: 60 Vbeta forward and 13 Jbeta reverse. In the original analysis: It was a later analysis that counted tens of millions of unique TCR beta chains, of which roughly 10 million were shared. Some clones are missing from TCRdb's copy, which holds only in-frame ones; the method was immunoSEQ multiplex PCR. V and J calls and clone size are copied from that table; D and trimming were computed from the DNA. The sample carries 150,000 to 200,000 clones, approximately 80% recorded once. Study-wide results and limits: Analyzed later, most CMV-associated TCR beta chains appeared HLA-restricted.

Each donor was nominally healthy when sampled (though unrecorded immune exposures were likely). This chain links TRBV4-1 with TRBJ2-1; D may be TRBD2 (5 bases). The clonotype comes from a woman under 30 in good health and CMV-seropositive. The sequenced material came from PBMCs. Here the CDR3 DNA reads TGCGCCAGCAGCCCTCCTAGCCCAGAGCAGTTCTTC. Residues: CASSPPSPEQFF.